This paragraph reports one TCR beta chain. V lost 6 bases and J 7 bases, leaving 10 bases between the germline ends. This CDR3 spans 12 amino acids. Germline V gives CDR1 KGHSH, CDR2 LQKENI. The authors' processing: It was from reference gene primer amplification that nucleated cell counts were estimated. Profiled with immunoSEQ multiplex PCR; TCRdb holds only in-frame clones, not every one. From that table come the V and J calls and clone size; the DNA was used to work out D and trimming. Of 300,000 to 400,000 clones listed, over 75% are singletons. This record comes from a study of blood T cell repertoires in COVID-19. About the study: Samples of COVID-19 (acute and convalescent) were obtained from the United States, Italy and Spain. Sample material is recorded as cDNA or gDNA derived from T cells, B-cell-depleted T cells, or PBMCs.

The sample consisted of peripheral blood. This chain links TRBV18 with TRBJ2-1, with D possibly matching TRBD1 (5 bases). The sequence derives from a human donor in a cohort sampled during active COVID-19. Here the CDR3 DNA reads TGTGCCAGCTCCCAGGGTGATAATGAGCAGTTCTTC. Encoded protein: CASSQGDNEQFF.